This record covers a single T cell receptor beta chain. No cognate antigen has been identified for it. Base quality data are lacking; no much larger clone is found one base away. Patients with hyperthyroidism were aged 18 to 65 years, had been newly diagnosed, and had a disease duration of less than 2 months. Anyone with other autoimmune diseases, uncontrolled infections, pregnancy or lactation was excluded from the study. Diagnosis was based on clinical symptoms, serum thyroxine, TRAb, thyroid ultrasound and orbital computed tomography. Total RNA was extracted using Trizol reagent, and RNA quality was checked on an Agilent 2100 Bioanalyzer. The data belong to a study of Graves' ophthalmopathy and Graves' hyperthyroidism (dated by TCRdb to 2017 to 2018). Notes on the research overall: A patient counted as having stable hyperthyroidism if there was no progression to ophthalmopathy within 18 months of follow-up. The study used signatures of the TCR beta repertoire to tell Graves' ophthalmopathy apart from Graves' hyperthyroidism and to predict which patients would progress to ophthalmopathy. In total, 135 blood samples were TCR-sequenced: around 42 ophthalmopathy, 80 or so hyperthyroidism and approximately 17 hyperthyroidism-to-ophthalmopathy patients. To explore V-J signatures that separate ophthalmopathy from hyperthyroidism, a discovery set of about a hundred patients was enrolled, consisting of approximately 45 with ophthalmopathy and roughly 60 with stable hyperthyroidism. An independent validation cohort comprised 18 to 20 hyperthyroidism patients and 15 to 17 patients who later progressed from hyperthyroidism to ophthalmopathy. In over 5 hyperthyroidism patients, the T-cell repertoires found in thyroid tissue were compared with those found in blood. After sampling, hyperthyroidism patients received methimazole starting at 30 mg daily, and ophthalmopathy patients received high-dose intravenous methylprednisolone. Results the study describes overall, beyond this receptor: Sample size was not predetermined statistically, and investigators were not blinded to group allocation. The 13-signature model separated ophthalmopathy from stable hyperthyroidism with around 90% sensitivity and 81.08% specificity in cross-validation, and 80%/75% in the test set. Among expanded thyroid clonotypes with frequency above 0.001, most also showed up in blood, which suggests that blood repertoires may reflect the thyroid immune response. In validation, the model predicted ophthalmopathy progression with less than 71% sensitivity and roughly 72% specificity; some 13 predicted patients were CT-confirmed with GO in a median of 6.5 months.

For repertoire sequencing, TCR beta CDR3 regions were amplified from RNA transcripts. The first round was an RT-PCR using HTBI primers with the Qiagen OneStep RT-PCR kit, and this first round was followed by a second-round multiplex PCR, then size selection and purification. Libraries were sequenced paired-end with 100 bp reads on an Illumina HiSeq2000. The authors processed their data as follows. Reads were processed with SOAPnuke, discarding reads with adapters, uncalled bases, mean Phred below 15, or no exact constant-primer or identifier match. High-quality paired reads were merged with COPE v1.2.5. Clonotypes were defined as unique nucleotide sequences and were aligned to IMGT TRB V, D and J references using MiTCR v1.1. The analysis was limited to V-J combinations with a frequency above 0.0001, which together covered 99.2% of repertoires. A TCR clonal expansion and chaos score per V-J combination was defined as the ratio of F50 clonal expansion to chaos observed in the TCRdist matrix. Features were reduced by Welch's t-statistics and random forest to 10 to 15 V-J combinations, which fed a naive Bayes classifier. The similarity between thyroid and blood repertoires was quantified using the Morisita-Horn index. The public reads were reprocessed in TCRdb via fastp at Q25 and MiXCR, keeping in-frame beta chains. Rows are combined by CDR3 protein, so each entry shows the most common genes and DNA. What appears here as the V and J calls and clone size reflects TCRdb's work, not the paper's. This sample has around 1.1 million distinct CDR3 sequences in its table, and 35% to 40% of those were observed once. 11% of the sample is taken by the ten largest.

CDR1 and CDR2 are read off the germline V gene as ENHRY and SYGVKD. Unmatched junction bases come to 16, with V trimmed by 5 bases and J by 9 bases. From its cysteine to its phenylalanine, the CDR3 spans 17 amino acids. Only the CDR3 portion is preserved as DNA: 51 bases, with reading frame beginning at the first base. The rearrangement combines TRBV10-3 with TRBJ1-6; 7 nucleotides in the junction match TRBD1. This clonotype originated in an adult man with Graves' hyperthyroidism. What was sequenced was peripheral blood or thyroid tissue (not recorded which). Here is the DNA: TGTGCCATCAGTTACTCACCCACCAGGACAGGCGGTTCACCCCTCCACTTT. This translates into CAISYSPTRTGGSPLHF.